Below are 25 T cell receptor beta chains sequenced from a single sample in a study of siplizumab effects on memory and regulatory T cells. The data were produced by immunoSEQ multiplex PCR, yet TCRdb's version contains in-frame clones alone and is incomplete. This repertoire shows 70,000 to 95,000 clones, around 89% found once; its top ten account for around 14%. The specimen sequenced was CD4+ T cells sorted from blood. These receptors originate from a human donor in good health.

The gene calls are TRBV2 and TRBJ2-7; no definite D call. Trimming pared 1 base from V and 3 bases from J, leaving 4 bases between. CDR3 length equals 12 residues. The germline gives CDR1 SNHLY, CDR2 FYNNEI. The CDR3 DNA reads as TGTGCCAGCAGTGAAGACCACTACGAGCAGTACTTC. It translates to CASSEDHYEQYF.

The J gene is TRBJ2-3, the V gene TRBV5-1, with TRBD2 matching over 11 bases. CDR3 size: 15 residues. The V gene's germline CDR1 is SGHRS and CDR2 YFSETQ. V lost 3 bases to trimming and J lost 3 bases; unmatched junction nucleotides: 3. The CDR3 nucleotides are TGCGCCAGCAGCTCCTCTAGCGGGAGGACAGATACGCAGTATTTT. As protein: CASSSSSGRTDTQYF. Based on the CDR3 plus reference TRBV5-1 and TRBJ2-3, the full variable domain is KAGVTQTPRYLIKTRGQQVTLSCSPISGHRSVSWYQQTPGQGLQFLFEYFSETQRNKGNFPGRFSGRQFSNSRSEMNVSTLELGDSALYLCASSSSSGRTDTQYFGPGTRLTVL.

The rearrangement links TRBV29-1 to TRBJ1-1, with a tentative D call TRBD1 (5 bases). The CDR3 loop spans 12 amino acids. V lost 7 bases, J lost 4 bases, and 13 bases lay in between. Germline lookup yields CDR1 SQVTM and CDR2 ANQGSEA. The CDR3 DNA is TGCAGCGCGGGACGTTCGGGCACTGAAGCTTTCTTT. Protein: CSAGRSGTEAFF.

This chain links TRBV5-1 with TRBJ2-5, with 11 nucleotides matching TRBD1. The J segment lost 4 bases and the V segment lost 4 bases, leaving 9 bases of the junction unmatched. Germline V gene data show CDR1 as SGHRS and CDR2 as YFSETQ. The CDR3 is made up of 16 amino acids. The CDR3: CASSLSGQGAGETQYF. CDR3 in DNA: TGCGCCAGCAGCCTCTCTGGACAGGGGGCCGGAGAGACCCAGTACTTC.

V is TRBV14 and J is TRBJ2-3; D not certain. The CDR3 sequence is 13 residues long. CDR1 SGHDN and CDR2 FVKESK come from the germline V gene. Trimming pared 0 bases from V and 5 bases from J, leaving 6 bases between. CDR3: CASSQDLVDTQYF. DNA of the CDR3: TGTGCCAGCAGCCAAGATCTCGTAGATACGCAGTATTTT.

This clone was seen more than once but under ten times. The V call is TRBV9, the J call TRBJ1-2; a possible D gene is TRBD1 (6 bases). CDR1 is SGDLS and CDR2 is YYNGEE in the germline V gene. The V gene lost 0 bases and the J gene lost 4 bases, with 16 bases spanning the gap. CDR3 size: 16 residues. This CDR3 is CASSVATKDSFYGYTF. DNA for the CDR3: TGTGCCAGCAGCGTAGCTACGAAGGACAGTTTCTATGGCTACACCTTC.

This clone was observed a single time. J is TRBJ2-5 and V is TRBV2; D is perhaps TRBD1 (6 bases). From germline, CDR1 is SNHLY and CDR2 FYNNEI. The CDR3 is made up of 14 amino acids. Trimming took off 4 bases at V and 4 bases at J, with 13 bases between the two ends. The CDR3, as DNA: TGTGCCAGCAGTGGAGGGGGTGGGGGAGAGACCCAGTACTTC. Amino acid sequence: CASSGGGGGETQYF. Variable domain in full (rest from reference TRBV2 and TRBJ2-5): EPEVTQTPSHQVTQMGQEVILRCVPISNHLYFYWYRQILGQKVEFLVSFYNNEISEKSEIFDDQFSVERPDGSNFTLKIRSTKLEDSAMYFCASSGGGGGETQYFGPGTRLLVL.

The chain combines TRBV5-4 with TRBJ1-4, with 8 positions matching TRBD1. Germline V gene sequence: CDR1 SGHNT, CDR2 YYREEE (reference sequence). V shed 5 bases, J shed 1 base, and the junction held 7 bases outside the gene matches. The CDR3 length is 16 residues. DNA of the CDR3: TGTGCCAGCAGTTTACCCACAGGGGGAACTAATGAAAAACTGTTTTTT. Translated: CASSLPTGGTNEKLFF.

This chain uses TRBV14 with TRBJ2-2; D ambiguous. V was pared by 0 bases and J by 7 bases, with 12 bases between. Germline V gene lookup returns CDR1 SGHDN and CDR2 FVKESK. The CDR3 runs to 15 residues. Here the CDR3 reads CASSQEAQTLGELFF. The DNA of the CDR3 is TGTGCCAGCAGCCAAGAGGCCCAAACCCTCGGGGAGCTGTTTTTT.

This clone appeared once. The chain has TRBV18 and TRBJ2-6; 8 positions match TRBD2. V was clipped by 6 bases and J by 4 bases; unmatched bases: 11. The CDR3 is 17 amino acids. Per germline, CDR1 KGHSH and CDR2 LQKENI. CDR3 nucleotide sequence: TGTGCCAGCTCTCCCCCCGGGAGGGCCTCCGGGGCCAACGTCCTGACTTTC. It encodes CASSPPGRASGANVLTF.

This chain uses TRBV29-1 with TRBJ2-5, with D uncertain. V dropped 7 bases and J dropped 4 bases, with 13 bases sitting between them. CDR1 is SQVTM and CDR2 is ANQGSEA in the germline V gene. The CDR3 runs 12 residues. CDR3 DNA sequence: TGCAGCGGTAAGCGCGGCGGAGAGACCCAGTACTTC. This translates into CSGKRGGETQYF.

The CDR3 protein is CATSLRTSGRLEQYF. The CDR3 coding sequence is TGTGCCACCAGCCTTAGGACTAGCGGGAGGCTCGAGCAGTACTTC. The genes are TRBV15 and TRBJ2-7, with 14 positions matching TRBD2. The CDR3 loop spans 15 amino acids. Germline lookup yields CDR1 LNHNV and CDR2 YYDKDF (reference sequence). The junction had 6 bases not matched to a gene; V was cut back by 5 bases and J by 6 bases.

The chain uses TRBV4-1 and TRBJ2-5; a possible D gene is TRBD2 (6 bases). The V and J ends lost 1 base and 5 bases respectively, with 11 bases between them. Germline V gene lookup returns CDR1 MGHRA and CDR2 YSYEKL. The CDR3 is made up of 14 amino acids. CDR3 residues: CASSQGLREETQYF. CDR3 DNA: TGCGCCAGCAGCCAAGGGTTACGGGAGGAGACCCAGTACTTC.

The table lists this clone with many counts. CDR3 sequence: CATRTGRPGGNYGYTF. In DNA, the CDR3 is TGTGCCACCCGGACAGGGAGGCCGGGGGGCAACTATGGCTACACCTTC. The chain joins TRBV6-6 to TRBJ1-2; 8 bases are shared with TRBD1. From germline, CDR1 is MNHNY and CDR2 SVGAGI (reference sequence). The CDR3 contains 16 residues. V shed 10 bases and J 2 bases; nucleotides not matched to a gene: 15.

The V and J genes are TRBV15 and TRBJ2-7; D might be TRBD1 (6 bases). Germline V gene sequence: CDR1 LNHNV, CDR2 YYDKDF (reference sequence). V dropped 1 base and J dropped 3 bases, with 10 bases sitting between them. This CDR3 has 14 residues. The CDR3 DNA is TGTGCCACCAGCAGAGGCCAGGGGCTCTACGAGCAGTACTTC. Amino acid sequence: CATSRGQGLYEQYF.

The chain links TRBV4-1 to TRBJ1-4; 8 bases agree with TRBD1. The CDR3 has 16 amino acids. Germline CDR1 and CDR2: MGHRA and YSYEKL. Trimming at V came to 3 bases and at J to 4 bases, leaving 7 bases not matched to a gene. DNA of the CDR3: TGCGCCAGCAGCCAGGACAGGGTGGGGGTTAATGAAAAACTGTTTTTT. Its protein is CASSQDRVGVNEKLFF.

The V call is TRBV9, the J call TRBJ2-1; no clear D gene. Trimming cost V 4 bases and J 0 bases, with 17 bases left between them. The germline gives CDR1 SGDLS, CDR2 YYNGEE. CDR3 length: 17 amino acids. This CDR3 reads CASSWAAETSSYNEQFF. CDR3 in DNA: TGTGCCAGCAGCTGGGCGGCAGAAACCTCCTCCTACAATGAGCAGTTCTTC.

The CDR3 sequence is CASSPLGRTNTEAFF. The CDR3 DNA sequence: TGTGCCAGCAGCCCATTGGGACGGACGAACACTGAAGCTTTCTTT. The chain joins TRBV7-9 to TRBJ1-1; D is possibly TRBD1 (5 bases). V was pared by 5 bases and J by 1 base, with 14 bases between. The CDR3 is 15 amino acids. Per germline, CDR1 SEHNR and CDR2 FQNEAQ (reference sequence).

This chain uses TRBV11-3 with TRBJ2-3; 11 positions match TRBD2. The germline V gene encodes CDR1 SGHNT and CDR2 YENEEA. V lost 5 bases to trimming and J lost 4 bases; unmatched junction nucleotides: 14. The CDR3 is 18 amino acids. CDR3 region: CASSPGKTSGSLSDTQYF. CDR3 in DNA: TGTGCCAGCAGCCCAGGGAAAACTAGCGGGAGTTTGTCAGATACGCAGTATTTT.

The CDR3 DNA reads TGTGCCAGTAGAACGGACAGGGCCTCTGGAAACACCATATATTTT. This gives the protein CASRTDRASGNTIYF. The V gene is TRBV19, the J gene TRBJ1-3, with 8 bases lining up with TRBD1. This CDR3 is built from 15 residues. Looked up from germline, CDR1 is LNHDA and CDR2 is SQIVND (reference sequence). Trimming removed 6 bases from V and 0 bases from J; junction bases left unmatched: 4.

As regards this clone: Other DNA variants within this sample encode the same CDR3. The chain uses TRBV19 and TRBJ1-5; D might be TRBD1 (5 bases). This CDR3 comprises 14 residues. With 9 bases removed from V and 2 bases from J, the gap between germline ends came to 14 bases. Germline loops: CDR1 LNHDA, CDR2 SQIVND (reference sequence). DNA for the CDR3: TGTGCCAGCTCGTCCGAACAGGGCAATCAGCCCCAGCATTTT. Encoded protein: CASSSEQGNQPQHF.

The chain links TRBV6-1 to TRBJ1-1; a possible D gene is TRBD1 (5 bases). V shed 1 base and J shed 0 bases, with 12 bases lying between them. In germline, CDR1 is MNHNS, CDR2 SASEGT. This CDR3 has 16 residues. CDR3 DNA: TGTGCCAGCAGTGAAGTAATGGGACGCCTGAACACTGAAGCTTTCTTT. It translates to CASSEVMGRLNTEAFF.

The chain has TRBV30 and TRBJ1-1, with TRBD1 identical over 10 bases. The trim removed 5 bases at V and 4 bases at J, leaving 4 bases unmatched. This CDR3 spans 13 amino acids. Germline assignment: CDR1 GTSNPN and CDR2 SVGIG (reference sequence). The CDR3 here is CAWDRGPGTEAFF. The CDR3 DNA sequence: TGTGCCTGGGACAGGGGGCCGGGCACTGAAGCTTTCTTT. Full variable domain (missing parts from reference TRBV30 and TRBJ1-1): SQTIHQWPATLVQPVGSPLSLECTVEGTSNPNLYWYRQAAGRGLQLLFYSVGIGQISSEVPQNLSASRPQDRQFILSSKKLLLSDSGFYLCAWDRGPGTEAFFGQGTRLTVV.

This clone was detected a few times. The chain joins TRBV7-6 to TRBJ2-1; 10 bases are a match to TRBD1. The CDR3 is 15 residues long. With 0 bases clipped from V and 7 bases from J, the junction kept 3 bases outside the gene matches. The germline V gene encodes CDR1 SGHVS and CDR2 FNYEAQ. CDR3 amino acids: CASSLAPDRGNEQFF. The CDR3 nucleotides read TGTGCCAGCAGCTTAGCGCCGGACAGGGGGAATGAGCAGTTCTTC.

The V and J genes are TRBV28 and TRBJ2-1; D gene unclear. Trimming cost V 8 bases and J 5 bases, with 16 bases left between them. The germline CDR1 and CDR2 sequences are MDHEN and SYDVKM. The CDR3 runs 14 residues. The CDR3 coding sequence is TGTGCCAGCGGGCCATCAATTGGAAACAATGAGCAGTTCTTC. Protein sequence: CASGPSIGNNEQFF.